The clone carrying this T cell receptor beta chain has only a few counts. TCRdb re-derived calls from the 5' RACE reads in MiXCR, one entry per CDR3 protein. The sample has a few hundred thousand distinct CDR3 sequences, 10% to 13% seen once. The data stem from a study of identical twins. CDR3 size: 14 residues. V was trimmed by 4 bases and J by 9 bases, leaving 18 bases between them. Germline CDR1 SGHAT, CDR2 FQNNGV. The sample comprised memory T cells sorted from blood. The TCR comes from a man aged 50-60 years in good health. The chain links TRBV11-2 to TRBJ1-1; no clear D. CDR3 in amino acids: CASSYGPGPEKAFF. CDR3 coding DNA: TGTGCCAGCAGCTACGGCCCAGGCCCCGAGAAAGCTTTCTTT.